The subject of this entry is one T cell receptor beta chain. Its antigen is currently unknown. Healthy HIV-negative adults without recent acute infections or vaccinations served as donors. This sample is drawn from a study of shared clonotypes between healthy human individuals. Background on the study: In total, the donors were two women and a few men aged 18 to 49. A donor's plate count was three for CD4 naive and three for CD4 memory; CD8 naive had two and CD8 memory one.

Trimming shortened V by 2 bases and J by 0 bases, and 14 bases separated the two germline ends. This CDR3 is 16 amino acids long. Germline V gene data show CDR1 as MNHNY and CDR2 as SVGAGI (reference sequence). Study results and limitations: Clonotype sharing levels among donors were expected to vary with sequencing depth.

Using immunoSEQ multiplex PCR, the repertoire was profiled, and TCRdb retains in-frame clones only, with some absent. The sample holds around 2.5 million clones, approximately 94% seen once. The rearrangement uses TRBV6-6 and TRBJ2-7; D gene ambiguous. The sample taken for sequencing was naive CD4+ T cells from PBMCs. Subset in this sample: CD45RA+ positively selected. The TCR sequence derives from a man aged 18 to 29 in good health. Some clones in this sample may be carry-over from other donors' samples. The CDR3 nucleotides are TGTGCCAGCAGTTACGGGGAACCCCGACACTCCTACGAGCAGTACTTC. This sequence encodes CASSYGEPRHSYEQYF.